A selection of T cell receptor beta chains follows, all from one sample in a study of T cells in Graves' hyperthyroidism and ophthalmopathy. MiXCR, run by TCRdb on the multiplex PCR reads, gives a single entry per CDR3 protein. This sample has roughly 260,000 distinct CDR3 sequences, with about 15% found just once. The source material was blood. The receptors were sampled from a woman aged 40 to 49 with Graves' hyperthyroidism that later progressed to Graves' ophthalmopathy. Both conserved end residues are part of each CDR3. The D gene is left open where the match is weak. Clone size is stated in some rows and not others, as once, few, many or a class when expanded.

>TRBJ2-1|.|.|TRBV28
CASSLIAIGYNEQFF
TGTGCCAGCAGTTTAATTGCTATCGGGTACAATGAGCAGTTCTTC
>TRBJ1-3|.|many|TRBV9
CASSVHLDNANTIYF
TGTGCCAGCAGCGTCCACCTGGACAACGCTAACACCATATATTTT
>TRBJ1-2|.|many|TRBV6-5
CASSYSVFVAGSGYTF
TGTGCCAGCAGTTACTCCGTCTTCGTCGCGGGGTCTGGCTACACCTTC
>TRBJ1-5|.|many|TRBV2
CASSGPNSNQPQHF
TGTGCCAGCAGCGGACCGAATAGCAATCAGCCCCAGCATTTT
>TRBJ2-1|TRBD2|many|TRBV7-9
CASTQWAGGFNEQFF
TGTGCCAGCACCCAATGGGCGGGAGGGTTCAATGAGCAGTTCTTC
>TRBJ1-5|.|many|TRBV3-1
CASSEAGRNQPQHF
TGTGCCAGCTCAGAAGCGGGACGGAATCAGCCCCAGCATTTT
>TRBJ2-5|TRBD1|many|TRBV30
CAWSGQGGVQETQYF
TGTGCCTGGAGTGGACAGGGGGGGGTGCAAGAGACCCAGTACTTC
>TRBJ2-2|TRBD2|many|TRBV12-3/TRBV12-4
CASSRSGRVIGELFF
TGTGCCAGCAGCCGTAGCGGGAGGGTTATCGGGGAGCTGTTTTTT
>TRBJ2-1|TRBD1|many|TRBV11-2
CASSFPRGGTGSYNEQFF
TGTGCCAGCAGCTTCCCCCGGGGAGGGACAGGGAGTTACAATGAGCAGTTCTTC
>TRBJ2-3|.|many|TRBV5-1
CASSLDGDTDTQYF
TGCGCCAGCAGCTTGGACGGGGACACAGATACGCAGTATTTT
>TRBJ1-2|.|many|TRBV6-1
CASSEAQATGVYGYTF
TGTGCCAGCAGTGAAGCGCAGGCTACTGGAGTGTATGGCTACACCTTC
>TRBJ2-7|.|once|TRBV11-2
CASSRRTGQTPGEQYF
TGTGCCAGCAGCCGAAGAACGGGGCAAACCCCGGGCGAGCAGTACTTC
>TRBJ1-2|.|many|TRBV28
CASTRGDYGYTF
TGTGCCAGCACAAGGGGAGACTATGGCTACACCTTC
>TRBJ2-3|TRBD2|few|TRBV10-3
CAISERLAGGTDTQYF
TGTGCCATCAGTGAAAGGTTAGCGGGAGGGACAGATACGCAGTATTTT
>TRBJ1-1|.|.|TRBV5-1
CASSLVFFGEHWNTEAFF
TGCGCCAGCAGCTTGGTATTTTTTGGGGAACACTGGAACACTGAAGCTTTCTTT
>TRBJ2-1|TRBD2|few|TRBV19
CASSAIAGTYNEQFF
TGTGCCAGTAGCGCGATAGCGGGGACCTACAATGAGCAGTTCTTC
>TRBJ2-1|.|many|TRBV12-3/TRBV12-4
CASSPVVGAYNEQFF
TGTGCCAGCAGTCCCGTGGTTGGAGCCTACAATGAGCAGTTCTTC
>TRBJ2-2|.|many|TRBV19
CASTAAGGGTGELFF
TGTGCCAGTACCGCGGCAGGGGGAGGAACCGGGGAGCTGTTTTTT
>TRBJ2-7|TRBD2|many|TRBV27
CASSFSYFTGGEQYF
TGTGCCAGCAGTTTTTCCTACTTTACGGGGGGCGAGCAGTACTTC
>TRBJ2-2|TRBD2|many|TRBV7-8
CASSFRVKTSGRGTGELFF
TGTGCCAGCAGCTTCCGCGTCAAGACTAGCGGGAGGGGTACCGGGGAGCTGTTTTTT
>TRBJ2-1|.|many|TRBV3-1
CASSRDHQGSEQFF
TGTGCCAGCAGTCGGGACCACCAGGGAAGTGAGCAGTTCTTC
>TRBJ2-5|TRBD1|many|TRBV9
CASSRGQGKETQYF
TGTGCCAGCAGCCGGGGACAGGGAAAGGAGACCCAGTACTTC
>TRBJ1-5|.|few|TRBV28
CASSLDGRPQHF
TGTGCCAGCAGTCTAGACGGTCGGCCCCAGCATTTT
>TRBJ2-2|TRBD1|many|TRBV7-2
CASSFAGGNTGELFF
TGTGCCAGCAGCTTCGCAGGGGGGAACACCGGGGAGCTGTTTTTT
>TRBJ2-7|TRBD2|few|TRBV5-1
CASSLAGEWYEQYF
TGCGCCAGCAGCCTAGCGGGAGAATGGTACGAGCAGTACTTC
>TRBJ2-5|.|.|TRBV12-3/TRBV12-4
CASSPDQAPQYF
TGTGCCAGCAGCCCGGACCAGGCGCCCCAGTACTTC
>TRBJ1-6|.|.|TRBV7-2
CASSLVGTSQETQYF
TGTGCCAGCAGCTTAGTAGGGACTAGTCAAGAGACCCAGTACTTT
>TRBJ2-3|.|many|TRBV6-1
CASTHDYLTDTQYF
TGTGCCAGCACCCACGATTATCTCACAGATACGCAGTATTTT
>TRBJ2-1|.|many|TRBV27
CASTTKSGVNNEQFF
TGTGCCAGCACGACGAAAAGCGGAGTAAACAATGAGCAGTTCTTC
>TRBJ2-7|.|.|TRBV5-1
CASSLAGWRESSYEQYF
TGCGCCAGCAGCTTGGCCGGGTGGAGAGAGAGCTCCTACGAGCAGTACTTC
>TRBJ2-3|.|many|TRBV20-1
CSARVSWLPSTDTQYF
TGCAGTGCTAGAGTATCGTGGCTCCCTAGCACAGATACGCAGTATTTT
>TRBJ2-1|.|many|TRBV20-1
CSAGLAWDNEQFF
TGCAGTGCTGGGCTAGCGTGGGACAATGAGCAGTTCTTC
>TRBJ1-1|TRBD1|many|TRBV4-1
CASSQGQGPNTEAFF
TGCGCCAGCAGCCAAGGACAGGGGCCGAACACTGAAGCTTTCTTT
>TRBJ2-5|TRBD1|few|TRBV7-9
CASSSQFPSGQSLMGETQYF
TGTGCCAGCAGCTCCCAATTTCCCTCGGGACAGAGTCTGATGGGGGAGACCCAGTACTTC
>TRBJ2-1|TRBD2|many|TRBV10-3
CAISVTSDNEQFF
TGTGCCATCAGTGTGACTAGCGACAATGAGCAGTTCTTC
>TRBJ1-6|TRBD1|few|TRBV5-5
CASSSQDRGKSSYNSPLHF
TGTGCCAGCAGCTCTCAAGACAGGGGGAAGTCCTCCTATAATTCACCCCTCCACTTT
>TRBJ1-1|TRBD1|few|TRBV25-1
CASSEWRGQGSEAFF
TGTGCCAGCAGTGAATGGAGGGGACAGGGTTCTGAAGCTTTCTTT
>TRBJ2-7|TRBD2|many|TRBV20-1
CSARAGSGTYHSYEQYF
TGCAGTGCTAGAGCAGGTAGCGGGACGTACCACTCCTACGAGCAGTACTTC
>TRBJ2-3|.|many|TRBV18
CASSPSDLTDTQYF
TGTGCCAGCTCACCCTCGGACTTGACAGATACGCAGTATTTT
>TRBJ1-1|TRBD1|.|TRBV28
CASTAGTGGNTEAFF
TGTGCCAGCACCGCCGGGACAGGCGGAAACACTGAAGCTTTCTTT
>TRBJ2-2|TRBD2|many|TRBV27
CASRTGLAGFTGELFF
TGTGCCAGCAGAACGGGACTAGCGGGATTCACCGGGGAGCTGTTTTTT
>TRBJ2-7|TRBD2|many|TRBV5-6
CASSLVTGGRVLYEQYF
TGTGCCAGCAGCTTGGTTACTGGCGGGAGGGTTCTCTACGAGCAGTACTTC
>TRBJ1-1|.|many|TRBV5-1
CASSSVDSMNTEAFF
TGCGCCAGCAGCTCTGTAGACAGTATGAACACTGAAGCTTTCTTT